The entry below describes one T cell receptor beta chain. Its antigen is currently unknown. CDR3 length equals 18 residues. Between the trimmed V and J ends, which lost 2 bases and 1 base, there was a span of 20 bases. Germline V gene sequence: CDR1 MNHEY, CDR2 SMNVEV (reference sequence). The data were produced by immunoSEQ multiplex PCR, yet TCRdb's version contains in-frame clones alone and is incomplete. Of approximately 620,000 clones listed, about 96% are singletons. The data were taken from a study of shared clonotypes between healthy human individuals. Study as a whole: Researchers assigned three CD4 naive, three CD4 memory, two CD8 naive and one CD8 memory plate to each donor.

Study outcomes and limitations: Clonotype sharing among donors was expected to depend on sequencing depth.

The chain recombines TRBV27 with TRBJ1-1; possible D gene TRBD1, 5 bases. Sequencing was performed on naive CD4+ T cells sorted from blood. Subset indicated: CD45RA+ positively selected. The sequence derives from a young woman in good health. CDR3 protein: CASSLPPQGQEGNTEAFF. For the CDR3, the DNA is TGTGCCAGCAGTTTACCACCTCAGGGTCAAGAGGGGAACACTGAAGCTTTCTTT.